This record covers a single TCR beta chain. The source of the sample is a study of blood T cell repertoires in COVID-19. Across the study: Samples of COVID-19 (acute and convalescent) were obtained from the United States, Italy and Spain.

How the authors handled the data: Cell counts per sample came from amplifying reference gene primers. Some clones are missing from TCRdb's copy, which holds only in-frame ones; the method was immunoSEQ multiplex PCR. V, J and clone size reflect that table, while D and trimming were determined from the DNA. The data show a few hundred thousand clones, with 85% to 90% seen just once and around 3.6% held by the top ten. V was trimmed by 4 bases and J by 0 bases, leaving 11 bases between them. Germline assignment: CDR1 SGDLS and CDR2 YYNGEE. The CDR3 has 15 amino acids. The sample comprised peripheral blood. This receptor was obtained from a man between 18 and 29 years old with active or convalescent COVID-19. The chain is built from TRBV9 and TRBJ1-3; D not certain. As DNA, the CDR3 is TGTGCCAGCAGCTCCAGTGGCAGCTCTGGAAACACCATATATTTT. Its protein is CASSSSGSSGNTIYF.